This T cell receptor (beta chain) came from a study of blood T cells in healthy people across ages. Per germline, CDR1 SGHTA and CDR2 FQGNSA. This CDR3 spans 14 amino acids. Notes on this clonotype: Germline is not matched at one junction end, which may reflect a read error.

Isolation recovered at least 6 million PBMCs from every sample. It was with a sample-barcoded 5' primer and a J-beta primer mix that a second PCR of roughly 7 to 12 cycles was run. The template-switch adaptor was a 5' adaptor with 12 random nucleotides. It tagged each cDNA molecule. TCRdb used MiXCR to reprocess the 5' RACE reads, holding one entry per CDR3 protein. This sample has some 1.8 million distinct CDR3 sequences, with roughly two fifths found just once. Material for sequencing was blood. J is TRBJ2-5 and V is TRBV7-2; D is possibly TRBD2 (5 bases). The sequence came from a human donor in good health. The CDR3 reads CASSFEASYETQYF. CDR3 coding DNA: TGTGCCAGCAGCTTTGAGGCTAGCTACGAGACTCAGTACTTC.